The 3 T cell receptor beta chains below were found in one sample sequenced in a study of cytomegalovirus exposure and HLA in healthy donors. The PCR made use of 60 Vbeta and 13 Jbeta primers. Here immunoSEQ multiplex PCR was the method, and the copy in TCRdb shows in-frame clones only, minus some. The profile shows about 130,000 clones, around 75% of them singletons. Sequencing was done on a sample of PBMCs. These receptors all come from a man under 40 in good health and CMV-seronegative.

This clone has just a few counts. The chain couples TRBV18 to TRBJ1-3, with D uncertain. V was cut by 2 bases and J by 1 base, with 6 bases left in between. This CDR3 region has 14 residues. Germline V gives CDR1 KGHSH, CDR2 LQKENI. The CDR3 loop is CASSPLESGNTIYF. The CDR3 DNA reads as TGTGCCAGCTCACCATTGGAGTCTGGAAACACCATATATTTT.

The CDR3 loop is CASSFTRNNEQFF. As DNA, the CDR3 is TGTGCCAGCAGCTTTACCAGAAACAATGAGCAGTTCTTC. V usage is TRBV7-3 and J usage is TRBJ2-1; no clear D. V was pared by 3 bases and J by 5 bases, with 8 bases between. The length of the CDR3 is 13 residues. Germline V CDR1 and CDR2: SGHTA, FQGTGA.

CDR3 nucleotides: TGTGCCAGCAGCTTTGTCAGGGGAAGGGGGCCGACGGATGGCTACACCTTC. Its protein product is CASSFVRGRGPTDGYTF. J is TRBJ1-2 and V is TRBV12-1; the listed D gene, TRBD1, was not tested against the DNA. TRBV12-1 is listed as a pseudogene. The CDR3 has 17 amino acids.